What follows are 14 T cell receptor beta chains derived from one specimen sequenced in a study of Ad26.COV2.S vaccination and SARS-CoV-2 variants. Profiled with immunoSEQ multiplex PCR; TCRdb holds only in-frame clones, not every one. This sample yields some 250,000 clones, of which roughly 90% are seen a single time; around 11% belongs to the top ten. Stated treatment: roughly 18 received Ad26.COV2.S at low or high dose, single or two shots; roughly five received placebo; per-sample allocation not given. At day 63 after the first vaccine or placebo injection, samples were drawn. Sequenced here: peripheral blood, sampled in a trial of Ad26.COV2.S vaccine versus placebo. The source is a person aged 18-65 years who received the Ad26.COV2.S COVID-19 vaccine or a placebo.

The CDR3 loop reads CASKTTGGEQYF. CDR3 in DNA: TGTGCCAGTAAAACTACAGGCGGCGAGCAGTACTTC. The rearrangement uses TRBV19 and TRBJ2-7, with D possibly being TRBD1 (5 bases). V was trimmed by 7 bases and J by 6 bases, leaving 13 bases between them. The germline V gene encodes CDR1 LNHDA and CDR2 SQIVND (reference sequence). The CDR3 extends over 12 amino acids.

The rearrangement links TRBV7-6 to TRBJ2-6; the match to TRBD2 covers 8 bases. J was trimmed by 0 bases and V by 5 bases; bases with no gene match: 15. Germline loops: CDR1 SGHVS, CDR2 FNYEAQ. This CDR3 region has 20 residues. In nucleotides, the CDR3 is TGTGCCAGCAGCGACCGCGGCGGCGTGAGCGGGGGCTCTGGGGCCAACGTCCTGACTTTC. Its protein is CASSDRGGVSGGSGANVLTF.

The genes are TRBV28 and TRBJ2-7, with unresolved D. V shed 4 bases and J shed 7 bases, with 14 bases lying between them. The CDR3 is 13 residues long. Germline V CDR1 and CDR2: MDHEN, SYDVKM. CDR3 amino acids: CASSYRIVGEQYF. In DNA form, the CDR3 reads TGTGCCAGCAGTTACCGAATCGTGGGGGAGCAGTACTTC.

The V gene is TRBV2, the J gene TRBJ1-2; D is unresolved. V shed 6 bases and J shed 4 bases, with 15 bases lying between them. Per germline, CDR1 SNHLY and CDR2 FYNNEI. There are 14 residues in the CDR3. CDR3 DNA: TGTGCCAGCAGAAAATCGACACTACTCTATGGCTACACCTTC. Translating gives CASRKSTLLYGYTF.

This rearrangement joins TRBV28 to TRBJ2-7, with D unclear. CDR1 and CDR2 (germline): MDHEN, SYDVKM. This CDR3 is 11 amino acids long. With 10 bases removed from V and 5 bases from J, the gap between germline ends came to 12 bases. For the CDR3, the DNA is TGTGCCACCCAGTTTAGAAACGAGCAGTACTTC. Protein: CATQFRNEQYF.

The chain joins TRBV10-3 to TRBJ2-2; maybe TRBD1 (6 bases). CDR3 length equals 14 residues. Germline V gene data show CDR1 as ENHRY and CDR2 as SYGVKD. Trimming cost V 9 bases and J 8 bases, with 19 bases left between them. The CDR3 is CAISEVNRDGELFF. Written as DNA, the CDR3 is TGTGCCATATCAGAGGTTAACAGGGATGGGGAGCTGTTTTTT.

CDR3 DNA: TGTGCCAGCACTAATGGACTTTTTGGCTACACCTTC. The encoded protein is CASTNGLFGYTF. The chain couples TRBV12-3 or TRBV12-4 to TRBJ1-2; D is uncertain. The CDR3 is 12 residues long. V was shortened by 7 bases and J by 7 bases, with 13 bases between the two germline ends.

J is TRBJ2-3 and V is TRBV4-3; no clear D. V lost 0 bases and J 0 bases, leaving 1 base between the germline ends. The V gene's germline CDR1 is LGHNA and CDR2 YSLEER. CDR3 length equals 13 residues. CDR3 region: CASSQDSTDTQYF. The CDR3 DNA follows: TGCGCCAGCAGCCAAGACAGCACAGATACGCAGTATTTT.

This chain uses TRBV11-3 with TRBJ1-6; D is possibly TRBD1 (6 bases). Germline CDR1 reads SGHNT; CDR2 reads YENEEA. The CDR3 length is 17 residues. Trimming removed 3 bases from V and 5 bases from J, with 17 bases in between. CDR3 sequence (DNA): TGTGCCAGCAGCTTTTTTAGGGGGAACGTAGATAATTCACCCCTCCACTTT. This gives the protein CASSFFRGNVDNSPLHF.

V usage is TRBV6-2 or TRBV6-3 and J usage is TRBJ2-1; D not certain. V was trimmed by 5 bases and J by 0 bases, leaving 11 bases between them. In germline, CDR1 is MNHEY, CDR2 SVGEGT. CDR3 length: 15 residues. CDR3 bases: TGTGCCAGCAGTACGGTATGGAGCTCCTACAATGAGCAGTTCTTC. Its translation: CASSTVWSSYNEQFF.

The genes are TRBV10-2 and TRBJ1-1; D possibly corresponds to TRBD1 (5 bases). The CDR3 is 13 residues long. CDR1 is WSHSY and CDR2 is SAAADI in the germline V gene. With 7 bases removed from V and 2 bases from J, the gap between germline ends came to 11 bases. The DNA of the CDR3 is TGCGCCAGCAAGTCAGGGTTAAACACTGAAGCTTTCTTT. The encoded protein is CASKSGLNTEAFF.

The chain has TRBV9 and TRBJ2-3; D may be TRBD1 (5 bases). V lost 0 bases and J 0 bases, leaving 8 bases between the germline ends. CDR3 length equals 15 residues. CDR1 SGDLS and CDR2 YYNGEE come from the germline V gene. As DNA, the CDR3 is TGTGCCAGCAGCGTAGGGCCAGGGAGCACAGATACGCAGTATTTT. Translated, it gives CASSVGPGSTDTQYF.

The rearrangement links TRBV6-5 to TRBJ1-2; no clear D. The germline V and J ends were trimmed by 6 bases and 0 bases, with 14 bases remaining between them. The CDR3 spans 15 residues. CDR1 MNHEY and CDR2 SVGAGI come from the germline V gene. CDR3 DNA: TGTGCCAGCAGCACCTTAGACGGAGCTAACTATGGCTACACCTTC. Its translation: CASSTLDGANYGYTF.

The genes are TRBV6-2 or TRBV6-3 and TRBJ2-3; 10 bases line up with TRBD1. Unmatched junction bases numbered 4, after V lost 4 bases and J lost 3 bases. Germline V gene sequence: CDR1 MNHEY, CDR2 SVGEGT. The CDR3 contains 15 residues. The CDR3 bases are TGTGCCAGCAGTTTGATGGGACAGGGGACAGATACGCAGTATTTT. Protein sequence: CASSLMGQGTDTQYF.